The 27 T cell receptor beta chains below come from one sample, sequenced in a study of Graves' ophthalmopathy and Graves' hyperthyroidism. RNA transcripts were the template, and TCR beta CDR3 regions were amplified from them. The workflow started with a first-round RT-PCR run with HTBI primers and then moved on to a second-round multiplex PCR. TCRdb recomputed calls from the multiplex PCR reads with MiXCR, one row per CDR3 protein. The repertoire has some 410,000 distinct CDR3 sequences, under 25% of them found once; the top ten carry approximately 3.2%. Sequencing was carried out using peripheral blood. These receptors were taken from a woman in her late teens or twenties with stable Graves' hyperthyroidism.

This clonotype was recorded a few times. The chain's CDR3 is CASSLAWTGAGYTF. Here the CDR3 DNA reads TGTGCCAGCAGCTTGGCCTGGACAGGGGCTGGCTACACCTTC. The chain combines TRBV5-8 with TRBJ1-2, with 9 bases identical to TRBD1. Germline V gene data show CDR1 as SGHTS and CDR2 as YDEGEE. The CDR3 has 14 residues. The junction had 4 bases not matched to a gene; V was cut back by 0 bases and J by 7 bases.

In DNA form, the CDR3 reads TGTGCCAGCAGCCCTAGCGGGAGGGCCATCGGGGAGCTGTTTTTT. Protein product: CASSPSGRAIGELFF. V and J are TRBV12-3 or TRBV12-4 and TRBJ2-2, with 12 bases that match TRBD2. Trimming at V came to 6 bases and at J to 7 bases, leaving 6 bases not matched to a gene. The CDR3 has 15 amino acids.

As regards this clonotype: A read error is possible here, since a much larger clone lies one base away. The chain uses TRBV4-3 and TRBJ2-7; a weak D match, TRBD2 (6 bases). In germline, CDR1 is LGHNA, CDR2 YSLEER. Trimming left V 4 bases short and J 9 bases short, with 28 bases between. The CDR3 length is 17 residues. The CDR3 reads CASSRGAGRHLSPGQYF. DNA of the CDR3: TGCGCCAGCAGCCGCGGGGCCGGCAGGCACCTATCTCCCGGGCAGTACTTC.

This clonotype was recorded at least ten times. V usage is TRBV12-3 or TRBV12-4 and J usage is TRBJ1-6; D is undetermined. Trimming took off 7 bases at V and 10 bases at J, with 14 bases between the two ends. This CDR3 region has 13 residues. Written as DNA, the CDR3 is TGTGCCAGCACCCACGAATACGACTCACCCCTCCACTTT. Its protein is CASTHEYDSPLHF.

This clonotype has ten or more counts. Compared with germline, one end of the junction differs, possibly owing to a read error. CDR3 DNA: TGTGCCACGAGGCAGGGTTCCTGCGAGCAGTACTTC. Protein sequence: CATRQGSCEQYF. The chain employs TRBV6-5 and TRBJ2-7, with D perhaps matching TRBD1 (5 bases). The CDR3 length is 12 residues. The germline V gene has CDR1 MNHEY and CDR2 SVGAGI.

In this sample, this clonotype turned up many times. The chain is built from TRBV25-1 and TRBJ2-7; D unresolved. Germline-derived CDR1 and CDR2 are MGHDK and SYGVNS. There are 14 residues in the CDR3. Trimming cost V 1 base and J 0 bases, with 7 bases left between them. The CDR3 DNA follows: TGTGCCAGCAGTGAATTGGCTAGCTCCTACGAGCAGTACTTC. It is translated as CASSELASSYEQYF.

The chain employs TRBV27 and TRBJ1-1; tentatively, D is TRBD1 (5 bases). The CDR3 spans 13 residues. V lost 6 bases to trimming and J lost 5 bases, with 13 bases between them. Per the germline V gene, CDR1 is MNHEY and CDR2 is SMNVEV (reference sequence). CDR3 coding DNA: TGTGCCAGCAGCGAATCAGGGAGGACTGAAGCTTTCTTT. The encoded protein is CASSESGRTEAFF.

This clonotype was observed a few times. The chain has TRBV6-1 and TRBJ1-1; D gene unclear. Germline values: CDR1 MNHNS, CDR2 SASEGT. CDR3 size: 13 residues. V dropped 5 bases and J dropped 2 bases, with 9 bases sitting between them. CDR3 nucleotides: TGTGCCAGCAGTCGTAACACAAACACTGAAGCTTTCTTT. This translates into CASSRNTNTEAFF.

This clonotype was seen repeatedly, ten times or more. CDR3 sequence: CSVEVWDRGPYEQYF. Here the CDR3 DNA reads TGCAGCGTTGAAGTTTGGGACAGGGGTCCTTACGAGCAGTACTTC. The chain joins TRBV29-1 to TRBJ2-7; 10 nucleotides line up with TRBD1. CDR1 is SQVTM and CDR2 is ANQGSEA in the germline V gene. CDR3 length: 15 residues. V shed 1 base and J 4 bases; nucleotides not matched to a gene: 7.

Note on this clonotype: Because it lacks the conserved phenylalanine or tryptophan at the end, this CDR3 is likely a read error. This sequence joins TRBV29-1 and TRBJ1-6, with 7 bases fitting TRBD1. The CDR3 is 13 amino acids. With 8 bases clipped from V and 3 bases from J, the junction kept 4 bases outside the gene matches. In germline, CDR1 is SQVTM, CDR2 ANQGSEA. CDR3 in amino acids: CSRDSLYNSPLHS. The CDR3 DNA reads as TGCAGCCGGGACAGCCTCTATAATTCACCCCTCCACTCA.

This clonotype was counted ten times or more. CDR3 bases: TGCAGTGCGGGGAGGACAGGAGGCGGAAACATTCAGTACTTC. This codes for CSAGRTGGGNIQYF. This sequence joins TRBV20-1 and TRBJ2-4; D is possibly TRBD1 (7 bases). CDR3 length: 14 amino acids. Trimming removed 6 bases from V and 6 bases from J, with 18 bases in between. Germline CDR1 DFQATT, CDR2 SNEGSKA (reference sequence).

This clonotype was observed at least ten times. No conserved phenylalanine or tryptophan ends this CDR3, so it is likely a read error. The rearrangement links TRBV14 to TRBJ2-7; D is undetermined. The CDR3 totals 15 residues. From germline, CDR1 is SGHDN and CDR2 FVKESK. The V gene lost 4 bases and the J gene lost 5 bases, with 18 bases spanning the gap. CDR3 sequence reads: CASSLTGYSLDEQYL. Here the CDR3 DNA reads TGTGCCAGCAGCCTCACCGGGTACAGTCTCGACGAGCAGTACCTC.

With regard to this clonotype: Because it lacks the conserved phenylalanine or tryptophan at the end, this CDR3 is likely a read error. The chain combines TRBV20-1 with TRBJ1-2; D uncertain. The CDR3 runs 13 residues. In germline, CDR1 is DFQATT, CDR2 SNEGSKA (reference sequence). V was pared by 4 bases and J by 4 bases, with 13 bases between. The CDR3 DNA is TGCAGTGCTAATACGGACCGAAGCTATGGCTACACCTAC. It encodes CSANTDRSYGYTY.

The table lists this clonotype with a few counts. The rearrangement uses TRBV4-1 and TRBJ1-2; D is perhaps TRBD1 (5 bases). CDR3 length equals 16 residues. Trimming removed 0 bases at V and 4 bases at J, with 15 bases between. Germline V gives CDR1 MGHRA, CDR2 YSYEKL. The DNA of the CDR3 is TGCGCCAGCAGCCAAGATGGGGCAGGACTGTTCTATGGCTACACCTTC. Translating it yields CASSQDGAGLFYGYTF.

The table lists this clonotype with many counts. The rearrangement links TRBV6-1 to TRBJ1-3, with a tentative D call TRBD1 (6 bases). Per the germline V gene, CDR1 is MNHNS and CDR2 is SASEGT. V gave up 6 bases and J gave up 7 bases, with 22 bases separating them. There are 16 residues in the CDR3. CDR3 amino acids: CASREGGGLGSNTIYF. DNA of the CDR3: TGTGCCAGCAGGGAGGGGGGCGGACTCGGGTCCAACACCATATATTTT.

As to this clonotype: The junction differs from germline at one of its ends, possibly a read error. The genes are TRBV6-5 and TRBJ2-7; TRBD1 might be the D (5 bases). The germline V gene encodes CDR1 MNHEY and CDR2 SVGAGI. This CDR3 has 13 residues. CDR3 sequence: CVSSYSGSYEQYF. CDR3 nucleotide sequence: TGTGTCAGCAGTTACTCAGGGTCCTACGAGCAGTACTTC.

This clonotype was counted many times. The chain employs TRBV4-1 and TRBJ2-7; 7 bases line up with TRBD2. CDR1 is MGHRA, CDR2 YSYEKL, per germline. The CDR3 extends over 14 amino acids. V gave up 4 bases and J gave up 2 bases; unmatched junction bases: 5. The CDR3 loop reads CASSLNGRTYEQYF. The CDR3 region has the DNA TGCGCCAGCAGCCTAAACGGGAGGACCTACGAGCAGTACTTC.

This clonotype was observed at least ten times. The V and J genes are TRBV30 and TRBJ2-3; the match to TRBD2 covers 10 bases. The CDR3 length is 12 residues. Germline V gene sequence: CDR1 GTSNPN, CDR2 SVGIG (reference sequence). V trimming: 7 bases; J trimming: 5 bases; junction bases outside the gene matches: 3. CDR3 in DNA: TGTGCCTATAGCGGGAGGAGAGATACGCAGTATTTT. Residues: CAYSGRRDTQYF. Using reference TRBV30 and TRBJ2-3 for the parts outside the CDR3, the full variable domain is SQTIHQWPATLVQPVGSPLSLECTVEGTSNPNLYWYRQAAGRGLQLLFYSVGIGQISSEVPQNLSASRPQDRQFILSSKKLLLSDSGFYLCAYSGRRDTQYFGPGTRLTVL.

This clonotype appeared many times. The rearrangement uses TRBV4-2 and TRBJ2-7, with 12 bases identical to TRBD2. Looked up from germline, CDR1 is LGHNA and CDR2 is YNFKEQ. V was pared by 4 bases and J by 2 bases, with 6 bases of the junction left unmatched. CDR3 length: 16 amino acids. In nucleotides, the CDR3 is TGTGCCAGCAGCCTTGGGACTAGCGGGCCCACCTACGAGCAGTACTTC. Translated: CASSLGTSGPTYEQYF.

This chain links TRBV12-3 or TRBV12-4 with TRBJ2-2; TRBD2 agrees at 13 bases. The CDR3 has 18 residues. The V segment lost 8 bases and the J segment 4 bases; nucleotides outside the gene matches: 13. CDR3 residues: CASSPRTSGSLFTGELFF. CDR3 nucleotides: TGTGCCAGCTCACCCCGGACTAGCGGGAGCCTATTCACCGGGGAGCTGTTTTTT.

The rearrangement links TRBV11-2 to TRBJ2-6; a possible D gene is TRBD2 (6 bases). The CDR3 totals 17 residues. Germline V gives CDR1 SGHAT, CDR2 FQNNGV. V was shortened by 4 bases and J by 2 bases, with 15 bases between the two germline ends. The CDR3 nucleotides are TGTGCCAGCAGCTCCGGACCAGGGAGGACTGGGGCCAACGTCCTGACTTTC. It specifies CASSSGPGRTGANVLTF. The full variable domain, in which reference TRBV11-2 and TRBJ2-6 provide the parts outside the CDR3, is EAGVAQSPRYKIIEKRQSVAFWCNPISGHATLYWYQQILGQGPKLLIQFQNNGVVDDSQLPKDRFSAERLKGVDSTLKIQPAKLEDSAVYLCASSSGPGRTGANVLTFGAGSRLTVL.

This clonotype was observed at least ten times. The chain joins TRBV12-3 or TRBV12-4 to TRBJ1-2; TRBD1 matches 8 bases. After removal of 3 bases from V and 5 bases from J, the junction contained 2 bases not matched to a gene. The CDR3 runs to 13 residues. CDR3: CASSFQGAYGYTF. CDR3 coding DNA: TGTGCCAGCAGTTTTCAGGGGGCGTATGGCTACACCTTC.

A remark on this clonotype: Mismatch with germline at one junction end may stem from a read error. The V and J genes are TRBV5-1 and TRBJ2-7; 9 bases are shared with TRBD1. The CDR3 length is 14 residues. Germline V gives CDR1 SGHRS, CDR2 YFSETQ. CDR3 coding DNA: TGCTCCAGCAGCTACGGGACAGGGTCGTACGAGCAGTACTTC. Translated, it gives CSSSYGTGSYEQYF.

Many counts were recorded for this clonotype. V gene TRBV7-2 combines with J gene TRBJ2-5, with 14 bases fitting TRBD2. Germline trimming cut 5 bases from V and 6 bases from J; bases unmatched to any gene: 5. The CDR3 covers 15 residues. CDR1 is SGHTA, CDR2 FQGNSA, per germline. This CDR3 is CASSDGTSGRKTQYF. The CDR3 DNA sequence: TGTGCCAGCAGCGACGGGACTAGCGGGAGAAAGACCCAGTACTTC.

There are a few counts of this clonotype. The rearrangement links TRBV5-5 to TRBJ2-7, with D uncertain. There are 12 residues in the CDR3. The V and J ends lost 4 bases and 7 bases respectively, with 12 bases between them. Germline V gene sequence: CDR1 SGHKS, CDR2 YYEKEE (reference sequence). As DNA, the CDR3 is TGTGCCAGCAGCGTCCCGGATATGGAGCAGTACTTC. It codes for CASSVPDMEQYF.

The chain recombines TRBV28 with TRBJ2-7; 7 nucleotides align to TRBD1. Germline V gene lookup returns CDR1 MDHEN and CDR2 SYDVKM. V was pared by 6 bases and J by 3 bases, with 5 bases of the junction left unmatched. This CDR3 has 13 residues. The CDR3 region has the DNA TGTGCCAGCAGGGACAGGCCTAACTACGAGCAGTACTTC. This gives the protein CASRDRPNYEQYF. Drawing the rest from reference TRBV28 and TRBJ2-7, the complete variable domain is DVKVTQSSRYLVKRTGEKVFLECVQDMDHENMFWYRQDPGLGLRLIYFSYDVKMKEKGDIPEGYSVSREKKERFSLILESASTNQTSMYLCASRDRPNYEQYFGPGTRLTVT.

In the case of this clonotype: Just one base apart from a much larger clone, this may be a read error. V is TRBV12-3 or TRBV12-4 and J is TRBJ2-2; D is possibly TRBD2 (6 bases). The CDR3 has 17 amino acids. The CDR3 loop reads CASSLPPGSGDTGELCF. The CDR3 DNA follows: TGTGCCAGCAGTCTACCGCCAGGGTCGGGAGACACCGGGGAGCTGTGTTTT.